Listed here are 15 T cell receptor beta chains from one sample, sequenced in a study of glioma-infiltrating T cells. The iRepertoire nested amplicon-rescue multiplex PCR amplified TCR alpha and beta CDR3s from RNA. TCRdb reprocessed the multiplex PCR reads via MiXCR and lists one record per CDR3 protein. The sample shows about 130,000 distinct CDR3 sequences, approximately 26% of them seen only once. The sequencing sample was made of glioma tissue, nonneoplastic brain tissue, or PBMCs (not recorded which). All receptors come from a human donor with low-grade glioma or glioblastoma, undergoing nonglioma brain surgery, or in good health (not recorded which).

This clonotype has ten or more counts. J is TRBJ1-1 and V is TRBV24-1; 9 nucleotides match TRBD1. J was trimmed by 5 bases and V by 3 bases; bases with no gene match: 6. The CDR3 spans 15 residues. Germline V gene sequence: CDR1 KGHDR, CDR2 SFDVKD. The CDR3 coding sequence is TGTGCCACCAGTGATGCGGACAGGGGAGAGACTGAAGCTTTCTTT. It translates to CATSDADRGETEAFF.

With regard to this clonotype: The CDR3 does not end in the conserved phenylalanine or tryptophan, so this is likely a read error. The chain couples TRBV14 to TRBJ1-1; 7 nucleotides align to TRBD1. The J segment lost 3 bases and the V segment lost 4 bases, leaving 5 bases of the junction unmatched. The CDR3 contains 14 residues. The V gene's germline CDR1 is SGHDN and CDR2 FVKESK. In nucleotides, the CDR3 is TGTGCCAGCAGCCCTCACGGGACAGACACTGAAGCTTTCTCT. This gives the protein CASSPHGTDTEAFS.

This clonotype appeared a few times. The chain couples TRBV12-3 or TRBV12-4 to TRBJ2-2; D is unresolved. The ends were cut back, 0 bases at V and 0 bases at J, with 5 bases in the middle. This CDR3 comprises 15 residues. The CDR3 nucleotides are TGTGCCAGCAGTTTAGCAGGGCCGAACACCGGGGAGCTGTTTTTT. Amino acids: CASSLAGPNTGELFF.

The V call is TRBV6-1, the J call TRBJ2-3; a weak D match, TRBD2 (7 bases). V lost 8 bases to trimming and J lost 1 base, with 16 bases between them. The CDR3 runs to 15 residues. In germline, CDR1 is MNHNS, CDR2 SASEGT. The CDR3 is CASLMGGPGTDTQYF. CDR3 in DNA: TGTGCCAGCCTGATGGGGGGGCCGGGCACAGATACGCAGTATTTT.

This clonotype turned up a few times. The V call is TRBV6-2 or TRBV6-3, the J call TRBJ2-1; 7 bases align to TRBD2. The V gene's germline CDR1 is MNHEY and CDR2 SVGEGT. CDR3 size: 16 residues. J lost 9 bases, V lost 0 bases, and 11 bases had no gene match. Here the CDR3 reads CASSYSRSGAHSEQFF. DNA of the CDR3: TGTGCCAGCAGTTACTCGAGGAGCGGGGCCCACAGTGAGCAGTTCTTC.

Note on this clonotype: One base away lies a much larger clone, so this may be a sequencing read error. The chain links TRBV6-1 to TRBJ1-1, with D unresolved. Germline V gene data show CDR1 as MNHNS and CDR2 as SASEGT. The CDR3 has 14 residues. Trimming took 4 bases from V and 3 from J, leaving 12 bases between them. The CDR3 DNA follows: TGTGCCAGCAGTGTTCTCTTTCGGGACACTGAAGCTTTCTTT. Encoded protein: CASSVLFRDTEAFF.

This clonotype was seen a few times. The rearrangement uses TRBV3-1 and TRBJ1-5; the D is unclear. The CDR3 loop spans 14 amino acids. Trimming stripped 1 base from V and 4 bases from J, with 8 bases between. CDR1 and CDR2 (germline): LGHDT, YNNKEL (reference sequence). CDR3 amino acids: CASSQVTVNQPQHF. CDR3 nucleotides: TGTGCCAGCAGCCAAGTTACAGTTAATCAGCCCCAGCATTTT.

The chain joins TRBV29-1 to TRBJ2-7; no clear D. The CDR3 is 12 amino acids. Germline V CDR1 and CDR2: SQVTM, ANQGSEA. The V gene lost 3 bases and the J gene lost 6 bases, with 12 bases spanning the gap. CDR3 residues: CSVDGQNGEQYV. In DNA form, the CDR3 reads TGCAGCGTTGATGGCCAGAACGGCGAGCAGTACGTC.

The CDR3 here is CASTGGGKMTQHF. The CDR3, as DNA: TGTGCCAGTACTGGAGGGGGTAAGATGACCCAGCATTTT. This sequence joins TRBV19 and TRBJ1-5; tentative D call: TRBD1 (6 bases). Deletions cut 7 bases from V and 11 bases from J, with 18 bases between. There are 13 residues in the CDR3. Germline assignment: CDR1 LNHDA and CDR2 SQIVND (reference sequence).

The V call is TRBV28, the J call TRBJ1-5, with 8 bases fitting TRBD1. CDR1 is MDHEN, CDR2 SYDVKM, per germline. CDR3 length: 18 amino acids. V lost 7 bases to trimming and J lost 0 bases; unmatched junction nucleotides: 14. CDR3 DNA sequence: TGTGCCAGCAAACTGGCGGACAGGGATCTCTATAGCAATCAGCCCCAGCATTTT. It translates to CASKLADRDLYSNQPQHF.

Here the CDR3 reads CASTPSPIRTEAFF. The CDR3 region has the DNA TGTGCCAGCACCCCCTCCCCGATCCGCACTGAAGCTTTCTTT. The chain uses TRBV7-6 and TRBJ1-1, with D uncertain. The length of the CDR3 is 14 residues. Trimming shortened V by 7 bases and J by 4 bases, and 16 bases separated the two germline ends. The germline V gene encodes CDR1 SGHVS and CDR2 FNYEAQ.

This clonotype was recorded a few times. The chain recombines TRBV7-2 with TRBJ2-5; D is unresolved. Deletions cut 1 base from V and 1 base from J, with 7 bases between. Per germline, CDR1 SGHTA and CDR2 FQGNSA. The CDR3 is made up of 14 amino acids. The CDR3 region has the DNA TGTGCCAGCAGCTTAGGGGTGATCCAAGAGACCCAGTACTTC. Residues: CASSLGVIQETQYF.

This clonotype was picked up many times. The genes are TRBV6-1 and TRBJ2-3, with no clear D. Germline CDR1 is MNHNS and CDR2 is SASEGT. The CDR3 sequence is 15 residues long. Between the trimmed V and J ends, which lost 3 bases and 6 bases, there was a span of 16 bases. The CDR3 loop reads CASSENWGGRDTQYF. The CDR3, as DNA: TGTGCCAGCAGTGAGAACTGGGGTGGGCGCGATACGCAGTATTTT.

The CDR3 DNA sequence: TGTGCCAGCAGTATTGGACCCCCCCCACAGCCCCAGCATTTT. It translates to CASSIGPPPQPQHF. This chain joins TRBV7-9 and TRBJ1-5; D is uncertain. Deletions cut 6 bases from V and 7 bases from J, with 16 bases between. CDR3 length: 14 amino acids. Germline V lookup: CDR1 SEHNR, CDR2 FQNEAQ (reference sequence).

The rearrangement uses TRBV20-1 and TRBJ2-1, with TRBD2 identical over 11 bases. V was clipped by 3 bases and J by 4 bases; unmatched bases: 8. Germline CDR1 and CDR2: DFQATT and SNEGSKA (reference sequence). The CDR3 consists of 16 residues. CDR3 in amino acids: CSASGSTSGVYNEQFF. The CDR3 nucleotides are TGCAGTGCTAGTGGGTCGACTAGCGGGGTTTACAATGAGCAGTTCTTC.